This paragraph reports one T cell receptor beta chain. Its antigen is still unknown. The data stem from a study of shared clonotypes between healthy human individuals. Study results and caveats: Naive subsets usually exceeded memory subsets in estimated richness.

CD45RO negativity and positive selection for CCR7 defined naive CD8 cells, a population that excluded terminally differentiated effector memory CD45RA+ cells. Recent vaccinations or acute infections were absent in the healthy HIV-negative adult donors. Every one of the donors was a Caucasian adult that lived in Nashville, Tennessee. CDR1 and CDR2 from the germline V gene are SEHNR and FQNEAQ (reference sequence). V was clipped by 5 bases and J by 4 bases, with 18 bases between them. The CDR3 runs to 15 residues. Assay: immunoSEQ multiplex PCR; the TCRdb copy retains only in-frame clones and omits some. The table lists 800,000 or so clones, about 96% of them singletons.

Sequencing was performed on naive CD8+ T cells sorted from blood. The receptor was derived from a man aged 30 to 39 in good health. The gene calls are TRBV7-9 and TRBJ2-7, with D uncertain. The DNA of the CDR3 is TGTGCCAGCAGCGGCCGTGGCGGAGAGGTGTACGAGCAGTACTTC. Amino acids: CASSGRGGEVYEQYF. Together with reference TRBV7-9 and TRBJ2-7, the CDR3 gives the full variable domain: DTGVSQNPRHKITKRGQNVTFRCDPISEHNRLYWYRQTLGQGPEFLTYFQNEAQLEKSRLLSDRFSAERPKGSFSTLEIQRTEQGDSAMYLCASSGRGGEVYEQYFGPGTRLTVT.